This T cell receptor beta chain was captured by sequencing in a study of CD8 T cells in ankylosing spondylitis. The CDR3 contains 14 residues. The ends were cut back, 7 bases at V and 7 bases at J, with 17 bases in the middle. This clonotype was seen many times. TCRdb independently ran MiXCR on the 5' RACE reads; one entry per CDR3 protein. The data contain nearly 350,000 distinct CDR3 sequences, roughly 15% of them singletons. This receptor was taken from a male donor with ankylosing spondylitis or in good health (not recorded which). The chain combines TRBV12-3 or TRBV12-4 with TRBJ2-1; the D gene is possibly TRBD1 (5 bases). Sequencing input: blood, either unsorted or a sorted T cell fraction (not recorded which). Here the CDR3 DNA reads TGTGCCAGCAACCGGCAGGGTCAGGGAAATGAGCAGTTCTTC. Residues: CASNRQGQGNEQFF.